This entry lists 23 T cell receptor beta chains sequenced from one sample in a study of blood T cell repertoires in COVID-19. Assay: immunoSEQ multiplex PCR; the TCRdb copy retains only in-frame clones and omits some. This sample has over 300,000 clones, with roughly 88% found just once. Material for sequencing was PBMCs or T cells enriched from blood (not recorded which). Receptors originate from a young woman with acute COVID-19.

The chain is built from TRBV10-2 and TRBJ2-3; no clear D gene. The CDR3 spans 15 residues. The germline CDR1 and CDR2 sequences are WSHSY and SAAADI. The V and J ends lost 2 bases and 2 bases respectively, with 11 bases between them. The CDR3 DNA reads TGCGCCAGCAGTGAGGTCCGGTCTAACACAGATACGCAGTATTTT. Translating gives CASSEVRSNTDTQYF.

The V and J genes are TRBV23-1 and TRBJ1-2; no firm D call. TRBV23-1 has ORF status, its function being uncertain. Trimming pared 7 bases from V and 0 bases from J, leaving 15 bases between. This CDR3 region has 15 residues. The CDR3 DNA follows: TGCGCCAGCAATCCTAAGATATCTACTAACTATGGCTACACCTTC. Encoded protein: CASNPKISTNYGYTF.

The V gene is TRBV7-9, the J gene TRBJ1-3; D not resolved. CDR1 is SEHNR, CDR2 FQNEAQ, per germline (reference sequence). CDR3 length: 18 residues. The V end was cut by 5 bases, the J end by 4 bases, with 24 bases between. The CDR3 DNA is TGTGCCAGCAGCACGAGGACGGACTCGCACATGGGAGGAAACACCATATATTTT. Protein: CASSTRTDSHMGGNTIYF.

V is TRBV19 and J is TRBJ2-7; the D gene is possibly TRBD2 (6 bases). Trimming removed 4 bases from V and 1 base from J, with 8 bases in between. The CDR3 is 13 residues long. The germline CDR1 and CDR2 sequences are LNHDA and SQIVND (reference sequence). The CDR3 nucleotides read TGTGCCAGTAGTAACGGGGGTTCCTACGAGCAGTACTTC. As protein: CASSNGGSYEQYF.

V usage is TRBV5-1 and J usage is TRBJ2-7; 10 nucleotides match TRBD1. The CDR3 loop spans 15 amino acids. Trimming removed 4 bases from V and 1 base from J; junction bases left unmatched: 5. The germline CDR1 and CDR2 sequences are SGHRS and YFSETQ. The CDR3 here is CASSPGTGVSYEQYF. The CDR3 DNA follows: TGCGCCAGCAGCCCCGGGACAGGGGTTTCCTACGAGCAGTACTTC.

The chain couples TRBV2 to TRBJ2-7; 7 positions match TRBD1. Germline V gene data show CDR1 as SNHLY and CDR2 as FYNNEI. The length of the CDR3 is 14 residues. The trim removed 5 bases at V and 3 bases at J, leaving 7 bases unmatched. DNA for the CDR3: TGTGCCAGCAGTTCACAGGGGAAGTACTACGAGCAGTACTTC. It yields the protein CASSSQGKYYEQYF.

The J gene is TRBJ1-2, the V gene TRBV24-1; 9 bases map to TRBD1. With 3 bases clipped from V and 6 bases from J, the junction kept 4 bases outside the gene matches. Per germline, CDR1 KGHDR and CDR2 SFDVKD. The CDR3 covers 14 residues. CDR3 sequence: CATSDGQGSNGYTF. Written as DNA, the CDR3 is TGTGCCACCAGTGATGGACAGGGGAGTAATGGCTACACCTTC.

As for this clone: The same CDR3 is also encoded by other DNA sequences in this sample. This rearrangement joins TRBV25-1 to TRBJ2-7; 8 nucleotides agree with TRBD2. This CDR3 has 14 amino acids. Looked up from germline, CDR1 is MGHDK and CDR2 is SYGVNS. The J segment lost 2 bases and the V segment lost 3 bases, leaving 3 bases of the junction unmatched. CDR3 loop: CASSETGGAYEQYF. In DNA, the CDR3 is TGTGCCAGCAGTGAGACCGGGGGGGCCTACGAGCAGTACTTC.

Here the CDR3 reads CASSDGSRGTEAFF. The CDR3 region has the DNA TGCGCCAGCAGTGATGGTAGCAGGGGGACTGAAGCTTTCTTT. This chain uses TRBV10-1 with TRBJ1-1, with 7 bases lining up with TRBD1. CDR3 length: 14 amino acids. Germline-derived CDR1 and CDR2 are WNHNN and SYGVQD (reference sequence). After removal of 3 bases from V and 5 bases from J, the junction contained 6 bases not matched to a gene.

The chain has TRBV2 and TRBJ2-7, with a weak D call TRBD2 (6 bases). The CDR3 has 13 amino acids. Germline values: CDR1 SNHLY, CDR2 FYNNEI. Trimming shortened V by 3 bases and J by 7 bases, and 13 bases separated the two germline ends. As DNA, the CDR3 is TGTGCCAGCAGTGATAGACTAGTCGGTGAGCAGTACTTC. Encoded protein: CASSDRLVGEQYF.

This sequence joins TRBV5-1 and TRBJ2-7, with 7 bases lining up with TRBD1. The length of the CDR3 is 16 residues. V shed 5 bases and J 3 bases; nucleotides not matched to a gene: 14. CDR1 is SGHRS, CDR2 YFSETQ, per germline. CDR3 in amino acids: CASRDLQGVTFYEQYF. In DNA form, the CDR3 reads TGCGCCAGCAGAGACCTCCAGGGGGTAACCTTCTACGAGCAGTACTTC.

The sample holds a few counts of this clone. Written as DNA, the CDR3 is TGTGCCAGCAGCCACTCCAGGGACAGGGGTAACAATGAGCAGTTCTTC. Amino acids: CASSHSRDRGNNEQFF. The chain joins TRBV3-1 (or the pseudogene TRBV3-2) to TRBJ2-1, with TRBD1 matching 10 bases. Germline-derived CDR1 and CDR2 are LGHDT and YNNKEL (reference sequence). With V trimmed by 3 bases and J by 5 bases, 7 bases remained unmatched. CDR3 size: 16 residues.

The gene calls are TRBV7-3 and TRBJ1-4; TRBD1 might be the D (5 bases). Germline lookup yields CDR1 SGHTA and CDR2 FQGTGA. V shed 1 base and J shed 7 bases, with 13 bases lying between them. The CDR3 is 15 amino acids. This chain's CDR3 is CASSLSGGLTEKLFF. Written as DNA, the CDR3 is TGTGCCAGCAGCTTAAGTGGGGGGTTGACTGAAAAACTGTTTTTT.

V and J are TRBV4-1 and TRBJ1-4; maybe TRBD1 (5 bases). The germline V gene encodes CDR1 MGHRA and CDR2 YSYEKL. Trimming shortened V by 4 bases and J by 8 bases, and 17 bases separated the two germline ends. The CDR3 totals 15 residues. The CDR3 DNA reads as TGCGCCAGCAGCCCGGGACTCACCGAAGGGGAAAAACTGTTTTTT. Its protein product is CASSPGLTEGEKLFF.

CDR3 coding DNA: TGTGCCAGCAGCTTGGGCCAGGGGGCTAGGGATCAGCCCCAGCATTTT. The encoded protein is CASSLGQGARDQPQHF. This sequence joins TRBV5-8 and TRBJ1-5; 8 bases align to TRBD1. The CDR3 length is 16 residues. Per the germline V gene, CDR1 is SGHTS and CDR2 is YDEGEE. J lost 5 bases, V lost 0 bases, and 7 bases had no gene match.

The chain links TRBV3-1 (or the pseudogene TRBV3-2) to TRBJ1-6; D is uncertain. CDR1 is LGHDT, CDR2 YNNKEL, per germline (reference sequence). The CDR3 has 14 residues. Trimming took off 4 bases at V and 8 bases at J, with 12 bases between the two ends. The CDR3 sequence is CASSPRPPDSPLHF. CDR3 sequence (DNA): TGTGCCAGCAGCCCACGCCCCCCGGATTCACCCCTCCACTTT.

The chain is built from TRBV7-2 and TRBJ2-1; D unclear. Germline lookup yields CDR1 SGHTA and CDR2 FQGNSA. The V gene lost 1 base and the J gene lost 9 bases, with 10 bases spanning the gap. The CDR3 is made up of 13 amino acids. CDR3 region: CASSLDRLVEQFF. CDR3 in DNA: TGTGCCAGCAGCTTAGACCGATTAGTTGAGCAGTTCTTC. The variable domain in full, completed from reference TRBV7-2 and TRBJ2-1, reads GAGVSQSPSNKVTEKGKDVELRCDPISGHTALYWYRQSLGQGLEFLIYFQGNSAPDKSGLPSDRFSAERTGGSVSTLTIQRTQQEDSAVYLCASSLDRLVEQFFGPGTRLTVL.

This chain joins TRBV5-1 and TRBJ2-2, with D maybe TRBD1 (6 bases). Trimming removed 0 bases from V and 8 bases from J, with 14 bases in between. CDR3 length equals 15 residues. Germline CDR1 reads SGHRS; CDR2 reads YFSETQ. The CDR3 here is CASSLGQAKGGELFF. The DNA of the CDR3 is TGCGCCAGCAGCTTGGGACAGGCCAAAGGAGGGGAGCTGTTTTTT.

The chain links TRBV25-1 to TRBJ2-1; D may be TRBD2 (5 bases). Trimming cost V 4 bases and J 6 bases, with 22 bases left between them. This CDR3 is built from 17 residues. Germline V CDR1 and CDR2: MGHDK, SYGVNS. The CDR3 nucleotides are TGTGCCAGCAGTGGACTGATAAGACGGGGTTTTATCAATGAGCAGTTCTTC. This gives the protein CASSGLIRRGFINEQFF.

The V call is TRBV7-6, the J call TRBJ2-7, with D possibly being TRBD1 (5 bases). This CDR3 comprises 15 residues. The germline V and J ends were trimmed by 1 base and 2 bases, with 12 bases remaining between them. CDR1 and CDR2 from the germline V gene are SGHVS and FNYEAQ. The chain's CDR3 is CASSLGWQGPYEQYF. The CDR3 DNA reads as TGTGCCAGCAGCTTAGGGTGGCAGGGCCCCTACGAGCAGTACTTC.

The rearrangement uses TRBV5-1 and TRBJ1-1; 8 bases are shared with TRBD1. With 4 bases clipped from V and 2 bases from J, the junction kept 7 bases outside the gene matches. This CDR3 is built from 15 residues. Germline V gene lookup returns CDR1 SGHRS and CDR2 YFSETQ. This CDR3 is CASSRRTGLNTEAFF. In DNA, the CDR3 is TGCGCCAGCAGCCGTAGGACAGGGTTAAACACTGAAGCTTTCTTT.

This rearrangement joins TRBV25-1 to TRBJ2-2; 7 nucleotides agree with TRBD1. With V trimmed by 2 bases and J by 5 bases, 5 bases remained unmatched. The CDR3 sequence is 15 residues long. In germline, CDR1 is MGHDK, CDR2 SYGVNS. The CDR3 here is CASSERDRETGELFF. CDR3 bases: TGTGCCAGCAGTGAACGCGACAGGGAAACCGGGGAGCTGTTTTTT.

The chain combines TRBV5-5 with TRBJ2-3; no definite D call. This CDR3 comprises 14 residues. The V and J ends lost 1 base and 5 bases respectively, with 11 bases between them. CDR1 and CDR2 (germline): SGHKS, YYEKEE (reference sequence). In DNA form, the CDR3 reads TGTGCCAGCAGCTTGCTCTCCTTCGGAGATACGCAGTATTTT. Encoded protein: CASSLLSFGDTQYF.